Below, 14 T cell receptor beta chains from the same sample are listed, as sequenced in a study of blood T cell repertoires in COVID-19. The repertoire was sequenced with immunoSEQ multiplex PCR; TCRdb's copy has only in-frame clones and lacks some. The data show some 340,000 clones, 85% seen once. The source material was peripheral blood. The receptors were gathered from a woman younger than 35 with acute or convalescent COVID-19.

This rearrangement joins TRBV3-1 (or the pseudogene TRBV3-2) to TRBJ1-2; 7 bases align to TRBD1. The V and J ends lost 0 bases and 7 bases, in that order; junction bases with no gene match: 5. Germline CDR1 and CDR2: LGHDT and YNNKEL (reference sequence). CDR3 size: 14 residues. The CDR3 is CASSQDLGGSGYTF. CDR3 nucleotides: TGTGCCAGCAGCCAAGACCTAGGGGGCAGTGGCTACACCTTC.

The CDR3 spells CASSLNLIGQGGNEQFF. The CDR3 bases are TGTGCCAGCAGCTTAAACCTCATCGGACAGGGTGGGAATGAGCAGTTCTTC. The chain couples TRBV7-3 to TRBJ2-1; 8 bases are a match to TRBD1. V was clipped by 1 base and J by 7 bases; unmatched bases: 12. From germline, CDR1 is SGHTA and CDR2 FQGTGA. This CDR3 contains 17 residues.

The V gene is TRBV12-5, the J gene TRBJ2-2; D not certain. Germline loops: CDR1 LGHNT, CDR2 FRNRAP. The CDR3 has 13 amino acids. The V gene lost 1 base and the J gene lost 4 bases, with 4 bases spanning the gap. The CDR3 coding sequence is TGTGCTAGTGGTTTGGGTCTCACCGGGGAGCTGTTTTTT. Its translation is CASGLGLTGELFF.

CDR3 protein: CASSPQGEDEKLFF. The CDR3 nucleotides are TGTGCCAGCAGCCCACAGGGGGAGGATGAAAAACTGTTTTTT. This chain joins TRBV27 and TRBJ1-4, with 8 bases that match TRBD1. Germline-derived CDR1 and CDR2 are MNHEY and SMNVEV (reference sequence). The J segment lost 6 bases and the V segment lost 6 bases, leaving 6 bases of the junction unmatched. This CDR3 region has 14 residues.

The chain links TRBV6-1 to TRBJ1-1; D is unclear. The germline V gene encodes CDR1 MNHNS and CDR2 SASEGT. The CDR3 totals 17 residues. V lost 0 bases, J lost 0 bases, and 14 bases lay in between. The CDR3 sequence: CASSEARSMSMNTEAFF. CDR3 DNA sequence: TGTGCCAGCAGTGAAGCGCGATCAATGAGCATGAACACTGAAGCTTTCTTT.

The chain combines TRBV28 with TRBJ2-7; maybe TRBD1 (5 bases). Germline V gene sequence: CDR1 MDHEN, CDR2 SYDVKM. The CDR3 is 15 residues long. Trimming took off 4 bases at V and 2 bases at J, with 15 bases between the two ends. The CDR3 DNA follows: TGTGCCAGCAGTTCCCCAGGGTTTATGGCCTACGAGCAGTACTTC. Protein: CASSSPGFMAYEQYF.

This clone has just a few counts. The chain couples TRBV11-2 to TRBJ2-7; D is undetermined. CDR1 and CDR2 (germline): SGHAT, FQNNGV. The CDR3 covers 15 residues. The V gene lost 5 bases and the J gene lost 1 base, with 15 bases spanning the gap. The CDR3 here is CASSESRVESYEQYF. The DNA of the CDR3 is TGTGCCAGCAGCGAAAGCCGGGTGGAGTCCTACGAGCAGTACTTC.

V gene TRBV24-1 combines with J gene TRBJ2-2, with D perhaps TRBD1 (6 bases). CDR1 is KGHDR, CDR2 SFDVKD, per germline. The CDR3 covers 15 residues. The V end was cut by 5 bases, the J end by 4 bases, with 13 bases between. Here the CDR3 reads CATSVGRGPTGELFF. The CDR3 region has the DNA TGTGCCACCAGTGTGGGCAGGGGACCCACCGGGGAGCTGTTTTTT.

The chain joins TRBV4-1 to TRBJ1-3, with 10 bases identical to TRBD1. Germline V CDR1 and CDR2: MGHRA, YSYEKL. Germline trimming cut 0 bases from V and 2 bases from J; bases unmatched to any gene: 1. This CDR3 spans 16 amino acids. This chain's CDR3 is CASSQEGQGAGNTIYF. In DNA, the CDR3 is TGCGCCAGCAGCCAAGAAGGACAGGGGGCTGGAAACACCATATATTTT.

CDR3 sequence: CASSLAVNTEAFF. CDR3 nucleotides: TGTGCCAGCAGCTTGGCTGTAAACACTGAAGCTTTCTTT. This chain joins TRBV5-4 and TRBJ1-1; D uncertain. V was cut by 0 bases and J by 2 bases, with 5 bases left in between. The CDR3 consists of 13 residues. Germline CDR1 reads SGHNT; CDR2 reads YYREEE (reference sequence). Full variable domain (missing parts from reference TRBV5-4 and TRBJ1-1): ETGVTQSPTHLIKTRGQQVTLRCSSQSGHNTVSWYQQALGQGPQFIFQYYREEENGRGNFPPRFSGLQFPNYSSELNVNALELDDSALYLCASSLAVNTEAFFGQGTRLTVV.

The chain couples TRBV24-1 to TRBJ2-3; 10 nucleotides match TRBD2. J was trimmed by 5 bases and V by 3 bases; bases with no gene match: 4. This CDR3 is built from 15 residues. Per the germline V gene, CDR1 is KGHDR and CDR2 is SFDVKD. This CDR3 is CATSDQSSGRDTQYF. DNA for the CDR3: TGTGCCACCAGTGATCAGTCTAGCGGGAGAGATACGCAGTATTTT.

The chain recombines TRBV3-1 (or the pseudogene TRBV3-2) with TRBJ2-2; D is unclear. The V end was cut by 0 bases, the J end by 2 bases, with 10 bases between. The CDR3 has 16 amino acids. Germline loops: CDR1 LGHDT, CDR2 YNNKEL (reference sequence). The CDR3: CASSQDRYSNTGELFF. The CDR3, as DNA: TGTGCCAGCAGCCAAGATAGGTACAGCAACACCGGGGAGCTGTTTTTT.

This rearrangement joins TRBV12-5 to TRBJ1-5; D gene uncertain. Germline CDR1 reads LGHNT; CDR2 reads FRNRAP. With 1 base removed from V and 5 bases from J, the gap between germline ends came to 6 bases. There are 13 residues in the CDR3. The CDR3 sequence is CASGLEPDQPQHF. In DNA, the CDR3 is TGTGCTAGTGGTTTGGAGCCTGATCAGCCCCAGCATTTT. Complete variable domain (other parts from reference TRBV12-5 and TRBJ1-5): DARVTQTPRHKVTEMGQEVTMRCQPILGHNTVFWYRQTMMQGLELLAYFRNRAPLDDSGMPKDRFSAEMPDATLATLKIQPSEPRDSAVYFCASGLEPDQPQHFGDGTRLSIL.

This chain uses TRBV30 with TRBJ1-2; 9 nucleotides match TRBD1. The J segment lost 8 bases and the V segment lost 5 bases, leaving 3 bases of the junction unmatched. In germline, CDR1 is GTSNPN, CDR2 SVGIG (reference sequence). The CDR3 is made up of 11 amino acids. For the CDR3, the DNA is TGTGCCTGGGGGACAGGGCCAGGCTACACCTTC. The encoded protein is CAWGTGPGYTF.